This T cell receptor beta chain is drawn from a study of human T cells and chemical hapten exposure. The table lists this clonotype with a few counts. TCRdb redid the calling of the RACE reads with MiXCR, one entry per CDR3 protein. Among some 80,000 distinct CDR3 sequences listed, under 14% were seen once. Time point defined: patch test 2, 6 weeks after DPC sensitization. Treatment indicated: therapeutic diphenylcyclopropenone sensitization with weekly scalp DPC. The sequence was collected from a man between 18 and 35 years old with alopecia areata. Some clones in this sample may be carry-over from other donors' samples. Source: whole blood, taken in connection with sensitization to the hapten diphenylcyclopropenone (DPC).

The CDR3 nucleotides are TGTGCCAGCAGCTACAGGGAGTCGGATACGCAGTATTTT. Encoded protein: CASSYRESDTQYF. V and J are TRBV7-2 and TRBJ2-3; TRBD1 is a possible D gene (6 bases). Trimming cost V 4 bases and J 6 bases, with 11 bases left between them. This CDR3 spans 13 amino acids. Per germline, CDR1 SGHTA and CDR2 FQGNSA.